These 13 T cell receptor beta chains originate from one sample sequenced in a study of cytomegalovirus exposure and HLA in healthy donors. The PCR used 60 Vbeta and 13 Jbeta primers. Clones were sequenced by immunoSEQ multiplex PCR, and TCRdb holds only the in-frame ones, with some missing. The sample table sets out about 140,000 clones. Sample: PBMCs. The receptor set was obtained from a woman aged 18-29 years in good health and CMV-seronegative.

The CDR3 protein is CASSLVTGNTEAFF. The CDR3 nucleotides read TGTGCCAGCAGCTTAGTGACAGGGAACACTGAAGCTTTCTTT. The V and J genes are TRBV7-9 and TRBJ1-1; a weak D match, TRBD1 (6 bases). This CDR3 spans 14 amino acids. Deletions cut 1 base from V and 1 base from J, with 7 bases between. The germline gives CDR1 SEHNR, CDR2 FQNEAQ (reference sequence).

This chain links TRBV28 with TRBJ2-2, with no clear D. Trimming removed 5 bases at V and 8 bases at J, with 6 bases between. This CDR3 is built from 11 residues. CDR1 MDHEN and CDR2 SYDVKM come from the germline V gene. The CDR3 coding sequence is TGTGCCAGCAGTACCAGGGGGGAGCTGTTTTTT. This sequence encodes CASSTRGELFF.

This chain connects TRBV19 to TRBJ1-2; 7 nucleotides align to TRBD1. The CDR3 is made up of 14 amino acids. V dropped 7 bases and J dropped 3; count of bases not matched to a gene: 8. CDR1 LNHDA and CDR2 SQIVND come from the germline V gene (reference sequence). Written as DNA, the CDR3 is TGTGCCAGTACCTCGGGACAGAGCTACTATGGCTACACCTTC. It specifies CASTSGQSYYGYTF.

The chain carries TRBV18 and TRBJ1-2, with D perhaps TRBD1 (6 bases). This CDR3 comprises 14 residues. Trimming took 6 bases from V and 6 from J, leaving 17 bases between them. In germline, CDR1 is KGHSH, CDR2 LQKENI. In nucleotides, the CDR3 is TGTGCCAGCTCCCAAAGCGGGGGCTCTAATGGCTACACCTTC. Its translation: CASSQSGGSNGYTF.

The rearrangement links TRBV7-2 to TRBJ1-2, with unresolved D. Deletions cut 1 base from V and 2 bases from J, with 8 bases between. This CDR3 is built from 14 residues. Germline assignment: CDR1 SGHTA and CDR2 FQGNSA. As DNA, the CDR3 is TGTGCCAGCAGCTTAGATCACGGGAACTATGGCTACACCTTC. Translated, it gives CASSLDHGNYGYTF.

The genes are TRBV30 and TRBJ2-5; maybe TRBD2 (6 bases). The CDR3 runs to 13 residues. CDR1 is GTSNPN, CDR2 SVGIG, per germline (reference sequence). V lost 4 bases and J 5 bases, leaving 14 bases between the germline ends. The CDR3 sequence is CAWTHGGWETQYF. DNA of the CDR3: TGTGCCTGGACCCACGGGGGATGGGAGACCCAGTACTTC.

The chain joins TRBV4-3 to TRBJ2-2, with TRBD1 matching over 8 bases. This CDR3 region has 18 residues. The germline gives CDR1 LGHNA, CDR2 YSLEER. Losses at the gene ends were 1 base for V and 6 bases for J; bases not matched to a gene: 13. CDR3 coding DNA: TGCGCCAGCAGCCAAGGTCCCCCGGCAGGGGGCTATTCCGGGGAGCTGTTTTTT. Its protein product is CASSQGPPAGGYSGELFF.

The CDR3 loop reads CASSPLEYNEQFF. Here the CDR3 DNA reads TGCGCCAGCAGCCCTCTAGAATACAATGAGCAGTTCTTC. V and J are TRBV5-1 and TRBJ2-1, with D uncertain. The germline gives CDR1 SGHRS, CDR2 YFSETQ. Trimming left V 4 bases short and J 4 bases short, with 9 bases between. This CDR3 region has 13 residues.

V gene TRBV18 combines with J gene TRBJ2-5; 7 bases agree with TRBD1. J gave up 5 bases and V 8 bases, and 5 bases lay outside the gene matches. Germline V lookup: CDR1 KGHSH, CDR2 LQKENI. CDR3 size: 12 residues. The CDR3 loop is CASPTRGETQYF. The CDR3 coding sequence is TGTGCCAGCCCGACCAGGGGGGAGACCCAGTACTTC.

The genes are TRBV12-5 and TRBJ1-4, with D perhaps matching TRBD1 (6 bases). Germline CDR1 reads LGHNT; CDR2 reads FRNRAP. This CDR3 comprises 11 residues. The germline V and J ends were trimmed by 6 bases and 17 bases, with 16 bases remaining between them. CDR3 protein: CASGGGGVAFF. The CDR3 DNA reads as TGTGCTAGTGGCGGAGGGGGGGTTGCCTTTTTT.

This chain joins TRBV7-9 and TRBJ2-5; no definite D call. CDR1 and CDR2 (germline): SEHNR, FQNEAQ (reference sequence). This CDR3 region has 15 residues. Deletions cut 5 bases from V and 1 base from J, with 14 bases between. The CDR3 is CASSRRAQTQETQYF. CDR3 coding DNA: TGTGCCAGCAGCCGCCGAGCACAGACCCAAGAGACCCAGTACTTC. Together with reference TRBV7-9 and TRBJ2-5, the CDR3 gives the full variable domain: DTGVSQNPRHKITKRGQNVTFRCDPISEHNRLYWYRQTLGQGPEFLTYFQNEAQLEKSRLLSDRFSAERPKGSFSTLEIQRTEQGDSAMYLCASSRRAQTQETQYFGPGTRLLVL.

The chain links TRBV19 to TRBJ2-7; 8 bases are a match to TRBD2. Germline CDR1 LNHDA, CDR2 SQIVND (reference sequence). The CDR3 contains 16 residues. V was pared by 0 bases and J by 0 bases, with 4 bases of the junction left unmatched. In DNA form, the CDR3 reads TGTGCCAGTAGTATAGACCCAGCGGGAGTCTCCTACGAGCAGTACTTC. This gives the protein CASSIDPAGVSYEQYF.

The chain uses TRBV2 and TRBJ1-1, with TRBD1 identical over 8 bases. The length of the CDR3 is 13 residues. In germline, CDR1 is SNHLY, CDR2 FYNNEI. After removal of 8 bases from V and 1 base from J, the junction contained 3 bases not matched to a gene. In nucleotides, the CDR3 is TGTGCCAGCCTCGGACAGGGGAACACTGAAGCTTTCTTT. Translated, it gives CASLGQGNTEAFF.